This T cell receptor beta chain appears in the sequencing data of a study of cytomegalovirus exposure and HLA in healthy donors. General study results and limits: HLA alleles were associated with roughly 15,000 TCR beta sequences in a later analysis at 0.05 false discovery rate.

Trimming removed 5 bases from V and 3 bases from J; junction bases left unmatched: 6. There are 14 residues in the CDR3. Germline CDR1 SGHRS, CDR2 YFSETQ. PCR primers comprised 60 Vbeta and 13 Jbeta primers. The data were produced by immunoSEQ multiplex PCR, yet TCRdb's version contains in-frame clones alone and is incomplete. The sample contains about 85,000 clones, around 80% of which appear only once. Notes on this clone: Its antigen is still unknown.

Sequenced input: PBMCs. This chain connects TRBV5-1 to TRBJ2-3; TRBD1 agrees at 7 bases. The sequence was obtained from a woman aged 50 to 60 in good health and CMV-seropositive. For the CDR3, the DNA is TGCGCCAGCAGAGGGGTACAGGGGACAGATACGCAGTATTTT. Translated: CASRGVQGTDTQYF.